The source of this T cell receptor (beta chain) is a study of cytomegalovirus exposure and HLA in healthy donors. A remark on this clone: Antigen unknown.

Study findings and constraints: Relative to equally common others, HLA-associated TCR beta chains showed greater clonal expansion in a later analysis. A later analysis appeared to link common viral pathogens to several of the most significant clusters.

The PCR was carried out with 60 Vbeta primers and 13 Jbeta primers. Original processing notes: Per a later analysis, the number of unique TCR beta chains was some 75 million, of which roughly 11 million were shared. The protocol was immunoSEQ multiplex PCR, while the TCRdb copy is restricted to in-frame clones and leaves out a portion. That table furnishes V, J and clone size, whereas the DNA furnished D and trimming. Found here are over 90,000 clones, approximately 79% of them singletons; the top ten hold under 4.5%. The sequence derives from a man in his fifties or sixties in good health and CMV-seropositive. The sample comprised PBMCs.

The CDR3 DNA reads TGTGCCACTAGCCGGGAGGGGGGTGGGGCCAACGTCCTGACTTTC. The encoded protein is CATSREGGGANVLTF. The V call is TRBV15, the J call TRBJ2-6; 8 bases align to TRBD2. V dropped 9 bases and J dropped 3; count of bases not matched to a gene: 7. The CDR3 is 15 amino acids. CDR1 is LNHNV, CDR2 YYDKDF, per germline (reference sequence).